This T cell receptor beta chain emerged from a study of OX40 agonist ivuxolimab in advanced cancers. The CDR3 has 13 residues. Germline V lookup: CDR1 SGHRS, CDR2 YFSETQ. V lost 5 bases to trimming and J lost 6 bases, with 13 bases between them. Libraries were prepared by immunoSEQ multiplex PCR; TCRdb keeps only in-frame clonotypes and omits some of them. The sample carries approximately 21,000 clones, 75% to 85% recorded once. This clone has only a few counts. Enrollment shut out patients with autoimmune disease history or systemic immunosuppression. Samples were taken at baseline and on day 1 of cycles 4 and 7.

Here the sequenced sample was CD4+ or CD8+ T cells sorted from blood, taken in a trial of the OX40 agonist ivuxolimab. The clonotype was recovered from an adult with an advanced solid tumor such as melanoma, head and neck, liver or kidney cancer. This sequence joins TRBV5-1 and TRBJ2-3, with D unresolved. CDR3 DNA: TGCGCCAGCAGTGATATCATCCCCGATACGCAGTATTTT. Its protein is CASSDIIPDTQYF. The full variable domain, its missing parts supplied by reference TRBV5-1 and TRBJ2-3, is KAGVTQTPRYLIKTRGQQVTLSCSPISGHRSVSWYQQTPGQGLQFLFEYFSETQRNKGNFPGRFSGRQFSNSRSEMNVSTLELGDSALYLCASSDIIPDTQYFGPGTRLTVL.